The entry below describes one T cell receptor (beta chain). Time point: newly diagnosed GD, antithyroid drugs for less than 3 months. Generation of the TCR library employed RNA extracted from PBMCs. The CDR3 has 13 amino acids. CDR1 LNHDA and CDR2 SQIVND come from the germline V gene (reference sequence). Trimming took 3 bases from V and 8 from J, leaving 11 bases between them. Both iRepertoire HTBI primers and Arm-PCR of CDR3 regions were used to build the TCR beta libraries. TCRdb ran MiXCR on the multiplex PCR reads and lists one entry per CDR3 protein. The sample holds 580,000 or so distinct CDR3 sequences, around 15% seen once. The data originate from a study of regulatory T cells in long-lasting Graves disease. These data are also associated with another study on T cells in Graves' hyperthyroidism and ophthalmopathy.

The chain has TRBV19 and TRBJ2-1, with unresolved D. The sequenced sample was peripheral blood mononuclear cells (PBMCs), obtained at new diagnosis, from a patient treated with antithyroid drugs. The receptor was derived from a man aged 18-30 years with Graves disease. The CDR3 DNA is TGTGCCAGTAGTATGGGCCAGGCCTATGAGCAGTTCTTC. Protein sequence: CASSMGQAYEQFF.